The T cell receptor (beta chain) described here comes from a study of T cell responses to AZD1222 COVID-19 vaccine. Whole-study results and caveats: Breadth and depth of Spike-specific TCRs rose after two AZD1222 doses. Seropositivity was recorded at baseline in only 6 or 7 AZD1222 recipients. The donors showed a predominance of white British ancestry and of females, with possible underestimation of clonal diversity. Sampling captured repertoires only after the peak T cell response.

Repertoires were generated with immunoSEQ multiplex PCR, while TCRdb's copy carries only in-frame clones and drops some. The table records about 150,000 clones, 80% to 95% of them present only once. Details on this clone: What it recognizes is unknown.

V lost 7 bases, J lost 5 bases, and 8 bases stayed unmatched. CDR1 and CDR2 (germline): MDHEN, SYDVKM. CDR3 length: 14 residues. The sequence was collected from an adult in good health. The input for sequencing was peripheral blood, taken on day 0 of AZD1222 vaccination. The J gene is TRBJ2-1, the V gene TRBV28, with 7 bases lining up with TRBD1. CDR3 DNA: TGTGCCAGCATCACGGGACAGCTTGACAATGAGCAGTTCTTC. Translating it yields CASITGQLDNEQFF.